Listed below are T cell receptor beta chains from one sample, sequenced in a study of T cells in narcolepsy. Repertoires were generated with immunoSEQ multiplex PCR, while TCRdb's copy carries only in-frame clones and drops some. The repertoire holds about 40,000 clones, approximately 86% seen once, with about 1.6% in the top ten. The source material was CD45RA- memory CD4+ T cells from PBMCs. These receptors came from a human donor with narcolepsy. CDR3s include the opening cysteine and the closing phenylalanine or tryptophan.

V gene	CDR3 protein
TRBV6-1	CASSVGSQETQYF
TRBV6-1	CASSALPTDTQYF
TRBV19	CASSITGTDTQYF
TRBV7-3	CASSLSQGTYNEQFF
TRBV6-5	CASSYSKRWGETQYF
TRBV6-1	CASTRTANTEAFF
TRBV10-3	CAISETGDDTEAFF
TRBV16	CASSQFLSGGTDTQYF
TRBV4-2	CASSLPPTGELFF
TRBV10-3	CAITAGTADNSPLHF
TRBV18	CASSEARTGNTEAFF
TRBV2	CASREGLAGGVTQYF
TRBV7-8	CASSPGRGQGEKLFF
TRBV11-2	CASSSQVAGGLDTQYF
TRBV19	CASSMLRGDRGSSPLHF
TRBV7-2	CASSLGADPLDTQYF
TRBV19	CASLRAGTNEKLFF
TRBV6-5	CAATRSYEQYF
TRBV19	CASSGGFGELFF